This entry is about one T cell receptor beta chain. One end of the junction fails to match germline, which may point to a read error. CDR3 length: 14 amino acids. The germline gives CDR1 SGHNT, CDR2 YYREEE (reference sequence). This specimen belongs to a study of blood T cell repertoires in COVID-19. Methods used by the authors: Reference gene primer amplification gave estimated nucleated cell counts. The data were produced by immunoSEQ multiplex PCR, yet TCRdb's version contains in-frame clones alone and is incomplete. V and J calls and clone size follow that table, whereas D and trimming were derived from the DNA. The sample contains 65,000 to 85,000 clones, 85% to 90% of which appear only once.

The chain joins TRBV5-4 to TRBJ2-5; 9 bases map to TRBD1. The clonotype comes from a human donor in a cohort sampled during active COVID-19. Sequencing input: peripheral blood. In DNA, the CDR3 is TGTGCCAGCAGATTGGGACAGGGCCAAGAGACCCAGTACTTC. This encodes CASRLGQGQETQYF.